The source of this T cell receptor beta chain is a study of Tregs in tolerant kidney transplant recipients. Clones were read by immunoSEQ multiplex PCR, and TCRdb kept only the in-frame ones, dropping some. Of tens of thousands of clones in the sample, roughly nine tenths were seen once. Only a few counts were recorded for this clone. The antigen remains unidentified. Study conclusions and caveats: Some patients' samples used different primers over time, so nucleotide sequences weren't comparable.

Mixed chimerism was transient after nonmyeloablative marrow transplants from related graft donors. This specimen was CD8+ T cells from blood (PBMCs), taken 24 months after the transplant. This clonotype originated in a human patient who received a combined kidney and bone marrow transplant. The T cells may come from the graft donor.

CDR3 coding DNA: TGTGCCAGCAGCCAAGATCGATCGGTTAACGAGCAGTACTTC. As protein: CASSQDRSVNEQYF. The V call is TRBV4-2, the J call TRBJ2-7; the D is unclear. This CDR3 contains 14 residues. Trimming stripped 0 bases from V and 5 bases from J, with 11 bases between. Germline V gene lookup returns CDR1 LGHNA and CDR2 YNFKEQ.